This T cell receptor (beta chain) derives from a study of Ad26.COV2.S vaccination and SARS-CoV-2 variants. Study observations and caveats: Measurement of non-spike TCR breadth gave similar results in vaccine and placebo recipients. Researchers cautioned that TCR breadth and depth analyses may have underestimated total T cell responses.

Repertoires were generated with immunoSEQ multiplex PCR, while TCRdb's copy carries only in-frame clones and drops some. Of 250,000 to 300,000 clones in the sample, around 87% were seen once. The CDR3 totals 15 residues. V was shortened by 3 bases and J by 2 bases, with 14 bases between the two germline ends. The germline V gene has CDR1 LNHDA and CDR2 SQIVND (reference sequence). Treatment indicated: approximately 18 received Ad26.COV2.S at low or high dose, single or two shots; several received placebo; per-sample allocation not given. The samples were gathered on day 63 after the first injection of vaccine or placebo. An Ad26 vector carrying the Wuhan-strain SARS-CoV-2 spike served as the vaccine. Turning to this clone: Its antigen is currently unknown.

The clonotype was recovered from a person aged 18-65 years who received the Ad26.COV2.S COVID-19 vaccine or a placebo. The sequences come from peripheral blood, collected in a trial of Ad26.COV2.S vaccine versus placebo. The V gene is TRBV19, the J gene TRBJ2-7; D remains ambiguous. In DNA, the CDR3 is TGTGCCAGTAGTATCGTACACGGTGGGCCCTACGAGCAGTACTTC. This encodes CASSIVHGGPYEQYF. Full variable domain (remainder filled in from reference TRBV19 and TRBJ2-7): DGGITQSPKYLFRKEGQNVTLSCEQNLNHDAMYWYRQDPGQGLRLIYYSQIVNDFQKGDIAEGYSVSREKKESFPLTVTSAQKNPTAFYLCASSIVHGGPYEQYFGPGTRLTVT.